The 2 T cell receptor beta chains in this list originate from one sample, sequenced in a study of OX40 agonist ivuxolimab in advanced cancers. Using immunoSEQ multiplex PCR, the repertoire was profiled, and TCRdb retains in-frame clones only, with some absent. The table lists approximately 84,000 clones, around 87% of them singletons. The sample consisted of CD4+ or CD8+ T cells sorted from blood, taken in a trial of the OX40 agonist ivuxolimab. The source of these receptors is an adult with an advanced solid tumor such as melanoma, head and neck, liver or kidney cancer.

As DNA, the CDR3 is TGTGCCATCAGTGAGAACGACAGGGTCGATGGCTACACCTTC. It specifies CAISENDRVDGYTF. The V and J genes are TRBV10-3 and TRBJ1-2; 7 positions match TRBD1. The CDR3 is 14 amino acids. With V trimmed by 2 bases and J by 6 bases, 6 bases remained unmatched. Germline CDR1 is ENHRY and CDR2 is SYGVKD.

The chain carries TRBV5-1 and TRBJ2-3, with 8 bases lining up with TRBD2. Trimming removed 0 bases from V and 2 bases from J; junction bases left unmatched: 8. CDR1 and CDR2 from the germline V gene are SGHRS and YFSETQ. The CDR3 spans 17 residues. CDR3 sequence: CASSLGWLAGFTDTQYF. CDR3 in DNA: TGCGCCAGCAGCTTGGGTTGGCTAGCGGGTTTCACAGATACGCAGTATTTT.